These 8 T cell receptor beta chains came from one sample sequenced in a study of PD-1 blockade in classical Hodgkin lymphoma. The time point: cycle 4 day 1 (C4D1), after less than seven weeks of nivolumab. The patients all showed relapse after autologous stem cell transplantation, while their brentuximab vedotin exposure varied. The authors purified CD4+ T cells from thawed PBMCs by magnetic negative selection. Measured with immunoSEQ multiplex PCR; TCRdb has only the in-frame clones, and not every one. This repertoire shows tens of thousands of clones, 80% found once; its top ten account for 3.1%. Material: CD4+ T cells from blood, obtained before the fourth cycle of nivolumab. These receptors all come from a human donor with classical Hodgkin lymphoma.

The chain is built from TRBV9 and TRBJ2-6; TRBD2 is a possible D gene (5 bases). The CDR3 is 16 residues long. Germline CDR1 reads SGDLS; CDR2 reads YYNGEE. V was shortened by 0 bases and J by 1 base, with 8 bases between the two germline ends. This chain's CDR3 is CASSVGRASGANVLTF. Written as DNA, the CDR3 is TGTGCCAGCAGCGTAGGGCGGGCGTCTGGGGCCAACGTCCTGACTTTC.

The chain uses TRBV5-1 and TRBJ2-1; 7 nucleotides agree with TRBD1. J was trimmed by 7 bases and V by 1 base; bases with no gene match: 8. This CDR3 region has 15 residues. The V gene's germline CDR1 is SGHRS and CDR2 YFSETQ. This CDR3 reads CASSLYQGVNNEQFF. The CDR3 coding sequence is TGCGCCAGCAGCTTGTACCAGGGGGTTAATAATGAGCAGTTCTTC. Full variable domain (outside the CDR3, taken from reference TRBV5-1 and TRBJ2-1): KAGVTQTPRYLIKTRGQQVTLSCSPISGHRSVSWYQQTPGQGLQFLFEYFSETQRNKGNFPGRFSGRQFSNSRSEMNVSTLELGDSALYLCASSLYQGVNNEQFFGPGTRLTVL.

The chain joins TRBV4-3 to TRBJ2-1; TRBD2 aligns across 12 bases. Germline CDR1 LGHNA, CDR2 YSLEER. The CDR3 runs to 16 residues. The ends lost 4 bases at V and 3 bases at J; junction bases unmatched: 4. This CDR3 is CASSPLAGGYYNEQFF. CDR3 sequence (DNA): TGCGCCAGCAGCCCCCTAGCGGGGGGGTACTACAATGAGCAGTTCTTC.

The chain carries TRBV4-3 and TRBJ2-5; 11 bases map to TRBD1. This CDR3 has 16 residues. Germline values: CDR1 LGHNA, CDR2 YSLEER. Trimming took 3 bases from V and 3 from J; bases not matched to a gene: 6. CDR3 sequence reads: CASSQGTGQGEETQYF. CDR3 nucleotide sequence: TGCGCCAGCAGCCAGGGAACGGGACAGGGGGAAGAGACCCAGTACTTC.

This chain links TRBV18 with TRBJ2-1; weak D call: TRBD2 (5 bases). This CDR3 has 11 amino acids. Germline V CDR1 and CDR2: KGHSH, LQKENI. The V end was cut by 5 bases, the J end by 8 bases, with 7 bases between. CDR3 sequence: CASSTGYEQFF. The CDR3 DNA sequence: TGTGCCAGCTCAACGGGATATGAGCAGTTCTTC. Based on the CDR3 plus reference TRBV18 and TRBJ2-1, the full variable domain is NAGVMQNPRHLVRRRGQEARLRCSPMKGHSHVYWYRQLPEEGLKFMVYLQKENIIDESGMPKERFSAEFPKEGPSILRIQQVVRGDSAAYFCASSTGYEQFFGPGTRLTVL.

This sequence joins TRBV28 and TRBJ2-7; D tentatively reads TRBD1 or TRBD2 (5 bases each). CDR1 and CDR2 from the germline V gene are MDHEN and SYDVKM. This CDR3 is built from 14 residues. The V gene lost 2 bases and the J gene lost 6 bases, with 14 bases spanning the gap. This chain's CDR3 is CASSLASSRGEQYF. Here the CDR3 DNA reads TGTGCCAGCAGTTTAGCCTCCTCGAGGGGCGAGCAGTACTTC.

This chain joins TRBV28 and TRBJ1-5; 7 bases are a match to TRBD1. Trimming removed 5 bases from V and 11 bases from J; junction bases left unmatched: 12. The length of the CDR3 is 14 residues. The germline CDR1 and CDR2 sequences are MDHEN and SYDVKM. CDR3 DNA: TGTGCCAGCAGTAAACAGGGGTCCTCTTCTGCCCAGCATTTT. Translation: CASSKQGSSSAQHF.

The gene calls are TRBV5-4 and TRBJ2-5; D not certain. Germline V gene sequence: CDR1 SGHNT, CDR2 YYREEE (reference sequence). The CDR3 has 13 residues. The ends were cut back, 2 bases at V and 3 bases at J, with 8 bases in the middle. The CDR3 nucleotides are TGTGCCAGCAGCTTATTTGGGGAAGAGACCCAGTACTTC. Encoded protein: CASSLFGEETQYF.